Following are 13 T cell receptor beta chains from one sample sequenced in a study of Graves' ophthalmopathy and Graves' hyperthyroidism. As the template, RNA transcripts were used to amplify TCR beta CDR3 regions. HTBI-primed RT-PCR formed the first round, and a multiplex PCR formed the second. TCRdb fed the multiplex PCR reads into MiXCR, producing one record per CDR3 protein. The repertoire has hundreds of thousands of distinct CDR3 sequences, roughly 41% of them found once; the top ten carry over 2.5%. The source material was peripheral blood. The receptor set was obtained from an adult man with Graves' ophthalmopathy.

This clonotype was recorded many times. This chain uses TRBV4-1 with TRBJ1-5; D unresolved. The length of the CDR3 is 14 residues. The V and J ends lost 2 bases and 8 bases respectively, with 13 bases between them. Germline lookup yields CDR1 MGHRA and CDR2 YSYEKL. CDR3 protein: CASSQQGFLKPQHF. CDR3 sequence (DNA): TGCGCCAGCAGCCAACAAGGGTTCCTTAAGCCCCAGCATTTT.

About this clonotype itself: Since a much larger clone is just one base distant, this may be a read error. V gene TRBV7-8 combines with J gene TRBJ2-5; 7 bases agree with TRBD2. Germline assignment: CDR1 SGHVS and CDR2 FQNEAQ. The CDR3 sequence is 16 residues long. V dropped 5 bases and J dropped 0; count of bases not matched to a gene: 9. CDR3 region: CASSESGVAYQETQYF. CDR3 coding DNA: TGTGCCAGCAGCGAGAGCGGGGTTGCGTACCAAGAGACCCAGTACTTC.

This clonotype has a count of ten or more. V is TRBV11-2 and J is TRBJ1-6, with D possibly matching TRBD1 (6 bases). The CDR3 contains 15 residues. CDR1 is SGHAT, CDR2 FQNNGV, per germline. V gave up 1 base and J gave up 7 bases, with 11 bases separating them. CDR3 nucleotides: TGTGCCAGCAGCTTAGTAACAGGGTTCAATTCACCCCTCCACTTT. Translating gives CASSLVTGFNSPLHF.

This chain connects TRBV25-1 to TRBJ1-2; TRBD1 is a possible D gene (6 bases). The CDR3 covers 16 residues. Trimming pared 5 bases from V and 4 bases from J, leaving 20 bases between. Germline V gives CDR1 MGHDK, CDR2 SYGVNS. CDR3 coding DNA: TGTGCCAGCAGTCACAGTACAGGGACTACATTCTATGGCTACACCTTC. This sequence encodes CASSHSTGTTFYGYTF.

This clonotype was picked up many times. The chain combines TRBV4-3 with TRBJ2-6; maybe TRBD2 (5 bases). Trimming removed 1 base at V and 0 bases at J, with 10 bases between. CDR3 length: 17 residues. Per the germline V gene, CDR1 is LGHNA and CDR2 is YSLEER. Here the CDR3 DNA reads TGCGCCAGCAGCCAAGGGATGGGGAGCTCTGGGGCCAACGTCCTGACTTTC. Residues: CASSQGMGSSGANVLTF.

This chain connects TRBV12-3 or TRBV12-4 to TRBJ2-2; 7 bases line up with TRBD1. The CDR3 has 14 residues. V was pared by 9 bases and J by 6 bases, with 10 bases of the junction left unmatched. The CDR3 reads CARKRQGVAGELFF. CDR3 in DNA: TGTGCCAGGAAGAGACAGGGTGTCGCCGGGGAGCTGTTTTTT.

This clonotype appeared many times. The rearrangement joins TRBV25-1 to TRBJ2-5; the match to TRBD2 covers 8 bases. The CDR3 runs to 15 residues. The trim removed 4 bases at V and 6 bases at J, leaving 10 bases unmatched. CDR1 is MGHDK, CDR2 SYGVNS, per germline. The CDR3 is CASSGGGSMQKTQYF. In DNA form, the CDR3 reads TGTGCCAGCAGTGGCGGGGGGTCCATGCAAAAGACCCAGTACTTC.

The V and J genes are TRBV9 and TRBJ2-7; D possibly matches TRBD1 or TRBD2 (6 bases each). With 3 bases removed from V and 3 bases from J, the gap between germline ends came to 19 bases. In germline, CDR1 is SGDLS, CDR2 YYNGEE. The CDR3 runs to 16 residues. CDR3 sequence: CASSGRDGGNIYEQYF. The CDR3 nucleotides read TGTGCCAGCAGCGGACGGGACGGGGGCAATATCTACGAGCAGTACTTC.

V usage is TRBV12-3 or TRBV12-4 and J usage is TRBJ2-5; D gene uncertain. The CDR3 consists of 14 residues. V lost 5 bases and J 2 bases, leaving 12 bases between the germline ends. The CDR3 loop reads CASSQYSEQETQYF. CDR3 bases: TGTGCCAGCAGTCAATACAGTGAACAAGAGACCCAGTACTTC.

This clonotype qualifies as medium-sized. The V gene is TRBV6-1, the J gene TRBJ1-1; TRBD1 matches 7 bases. V lost 4 bases to trimming and J lost 1 base; unmatched junction nucleotides: 3. The CDR3 length is 14 residues. The germline V gene has CDR1 MNHNS and CDR2 SASEGT. Written as DNA, the CDR3 is TGTGCCAGCAGTGCCGGACAGGAGAACACTGAAGCTTTCTTT. It codes for CASSAGQENTEAFF.

This clonotype was detected ten times or more. The chain has TRBV5-1 and TRBJ1-1; D may be TRBD1 (5 bases). The CDR3 spans 15 residues. The germline V gene has CDR1 SGHRS and CDR2 YFSETQ. V lost 4 bases and J lost 3, with 16 bases in between. CDR3 loop: CASSLYRRGDTEAFF. The CDR3 nucleotides are TGCGCCAGCAGCCTCTACAGGCGAGGGGACACTGAAGCTTTCTTT. Together with reference TRBV5-1 and TRBJ1-1, the CDR3 gives the full variable domain: KAGVTQTPRYLIKTRGQQVTLSCSPISGHRSVSWYQQTPGQGLQFLFEYFSETQRNKGNFPGRFSGRQFSNSRSEMNVSTLELGDSALYLCASSLYRRGDTEAFFGQGTRLTVV.

Ten or more counts support this clonotype. The rearrangement links TRBV5-5 to TRBJ2-7; D unclear. The CDR3 runs to 12 residues. Trimming removed 4 bases at V and 2 bases at J, with 7 bases between. Germline loops: CDR1 SGHKS, CDR2 YYEKEE (reference sequence). In DNA form, the CDR3 reads TGTGCCAGCAGCCCCCGGCCCTACGAGCAGTACTTC. It specifies CASSPRPYEQYF.

This chain links TRBV11-3 with TRBJ1-5; 8 nucleotides match TRBD1. The CDR3 has 18 amino acids. Trimming removed 6 bases from V and 7 bases from J; junction bases left unmatched: 20. From germline, CDR1 is SGHNT and CDR2 YENEEA. The CDR3 sequence is CASSLWPFGQGEDQPQHF. CDR3 coding DNA: TGTGCCAGCAGTTTATGGCCCTTCGGACAGGGAGAAGACCAGCCCCAGCATTTT.